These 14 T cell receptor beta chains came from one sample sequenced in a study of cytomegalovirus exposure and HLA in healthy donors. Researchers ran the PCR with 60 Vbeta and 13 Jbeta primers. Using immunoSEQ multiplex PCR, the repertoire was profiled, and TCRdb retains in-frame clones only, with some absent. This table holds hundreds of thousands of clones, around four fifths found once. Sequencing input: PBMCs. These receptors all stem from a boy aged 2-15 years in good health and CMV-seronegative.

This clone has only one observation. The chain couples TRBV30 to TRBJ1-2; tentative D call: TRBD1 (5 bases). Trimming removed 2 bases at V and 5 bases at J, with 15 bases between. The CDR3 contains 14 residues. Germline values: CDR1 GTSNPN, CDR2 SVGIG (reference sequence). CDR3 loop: CAWSPRGLAYGYTF. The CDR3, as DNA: TGTGCCTGGAGTCCGCGGGGACTCGCGTATGGCTACACCTTC. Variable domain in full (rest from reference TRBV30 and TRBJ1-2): SQTIHQWPATLVQPVGSPLSLECTVEGTSNPNLYWYRQAAGRGLQLLFYSVGIGQISSEVPQNLSASRPQDRQFILSSKKLLLSDSGFYLCAWSPRGLAYGYTFGSGTRLTVV.

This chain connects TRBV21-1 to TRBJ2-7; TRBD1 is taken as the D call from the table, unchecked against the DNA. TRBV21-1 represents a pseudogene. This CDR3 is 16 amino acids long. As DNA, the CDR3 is TGTGCCAGCAGCCCTCCGGGACAGGGTAGCGCCTACGAGCAGTACTTC. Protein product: CASSPPGQGSAYEQYF.

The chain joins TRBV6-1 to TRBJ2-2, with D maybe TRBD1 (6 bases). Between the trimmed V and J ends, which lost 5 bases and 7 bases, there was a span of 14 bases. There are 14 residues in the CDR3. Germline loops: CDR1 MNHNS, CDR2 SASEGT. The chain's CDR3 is CASSSRDTVGELFF. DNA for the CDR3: TGTGCCAGCAGTTCCCGGGACACGGTCGGGGAGCTGTTTTTT.

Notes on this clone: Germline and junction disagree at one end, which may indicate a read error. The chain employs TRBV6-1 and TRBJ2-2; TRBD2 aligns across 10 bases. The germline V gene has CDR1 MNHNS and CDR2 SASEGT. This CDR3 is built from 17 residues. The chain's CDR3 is CASSELELAGSMGGLFF. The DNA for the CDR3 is TGTGCCAGCAGTGAACTGGAACTAGCGGGATCTATGGGGGGGCTGTTTTTT.

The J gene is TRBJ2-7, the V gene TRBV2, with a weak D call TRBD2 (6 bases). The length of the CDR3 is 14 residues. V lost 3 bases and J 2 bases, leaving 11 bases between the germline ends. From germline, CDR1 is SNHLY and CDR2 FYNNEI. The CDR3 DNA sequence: TGTGCCAGCAGTGATTGGGACTGGGCCTACGAGCAGTACTTC. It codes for CASSDWDWAYEQYF. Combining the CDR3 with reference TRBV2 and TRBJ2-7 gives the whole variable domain EPEVTQTPSHQVTQMGQEVILRCVPISNHLYFYWYRQILGQKVEFLVSFYNNEISEKSEIFDDQFSVERPDGSNFTLKIRSTKLEDSAMYFCASSDWDWAYEQYFGPGTRLTVT.

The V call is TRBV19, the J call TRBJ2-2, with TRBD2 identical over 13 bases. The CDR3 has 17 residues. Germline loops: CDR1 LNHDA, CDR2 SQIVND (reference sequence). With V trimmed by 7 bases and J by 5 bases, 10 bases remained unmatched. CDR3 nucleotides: TGTGCCAGTAACTATGTGTCGGGACTAGCGGGAACCGGGGAGCTGTTTTTT. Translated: CASNYVSGLAGTGELFF.

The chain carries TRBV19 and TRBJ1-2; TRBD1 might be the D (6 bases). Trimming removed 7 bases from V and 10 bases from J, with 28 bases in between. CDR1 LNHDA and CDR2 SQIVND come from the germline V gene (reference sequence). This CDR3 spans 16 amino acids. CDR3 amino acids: CASTEWGRRHRDAYTF. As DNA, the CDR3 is TGTGCCAGTACCGAATGGGGCAGGCGACACAGGGATGCCTACACCTTC.

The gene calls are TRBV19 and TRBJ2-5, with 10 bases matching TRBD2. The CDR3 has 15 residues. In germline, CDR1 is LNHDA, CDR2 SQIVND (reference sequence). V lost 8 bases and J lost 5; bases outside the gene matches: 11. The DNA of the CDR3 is TGTGCCAGTGCCCGGCAGCGGGGGGGCCGGGAGACCCAGTACTTC. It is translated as CASARQRGGRETQYF.

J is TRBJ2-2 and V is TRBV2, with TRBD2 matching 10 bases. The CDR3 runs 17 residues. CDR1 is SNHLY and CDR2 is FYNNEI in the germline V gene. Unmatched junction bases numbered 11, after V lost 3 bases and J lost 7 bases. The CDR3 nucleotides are TGTGCCAGCAGTGACCCTAGCGGGAGTCATATAGGCGGGGAGCTGTTTTTT. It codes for CASSDPSGSHIGGELFF.

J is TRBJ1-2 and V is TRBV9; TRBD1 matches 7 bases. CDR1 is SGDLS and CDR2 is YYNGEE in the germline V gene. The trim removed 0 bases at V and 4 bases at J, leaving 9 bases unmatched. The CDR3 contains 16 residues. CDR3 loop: CASSVVRGPRPYGYTF. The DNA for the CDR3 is TGTGCCAGCAGCGTAGTAAGGGGGCCCCGGCCCTATGGCTACACCTTC.

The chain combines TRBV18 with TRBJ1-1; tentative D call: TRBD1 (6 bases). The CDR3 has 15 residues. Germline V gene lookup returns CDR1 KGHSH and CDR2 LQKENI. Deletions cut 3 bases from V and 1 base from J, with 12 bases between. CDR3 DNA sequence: TGTGCCAGCTCACCCGAGGGACATAAGAACACTGAAGCTTTCTTT. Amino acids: CASSPEGHKNTEAFF.

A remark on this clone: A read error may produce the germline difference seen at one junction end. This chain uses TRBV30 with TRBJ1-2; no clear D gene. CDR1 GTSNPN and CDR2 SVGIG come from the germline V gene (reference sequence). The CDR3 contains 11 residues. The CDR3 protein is CARRSLYGYTF. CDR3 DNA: TGTGCCAGGAGGTCCCTCTATGGCTACACCTTC.

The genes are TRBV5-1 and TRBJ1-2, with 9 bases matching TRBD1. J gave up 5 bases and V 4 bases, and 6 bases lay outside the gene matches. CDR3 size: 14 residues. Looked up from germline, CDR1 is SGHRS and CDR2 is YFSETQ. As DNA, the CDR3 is TGCGCCAGCAGCCGGGACAGGGAACCATATGGCTACACCTTC. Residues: CASSRDREPYGYTF.

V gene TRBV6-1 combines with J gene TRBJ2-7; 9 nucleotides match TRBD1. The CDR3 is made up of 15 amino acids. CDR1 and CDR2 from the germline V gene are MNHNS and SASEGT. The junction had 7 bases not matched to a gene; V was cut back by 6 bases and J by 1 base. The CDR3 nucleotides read TGTGCCAGCAGCGGAACAGGGGGCGAGTCCTACGAGCAGTACTTC. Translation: CASSGTGGESYEQYF.